The clone carrying this T cell receptor beta chain is a singleton in its sample. The sample originates from a study of blood T cell repertoires in COVID-19. In the study overall: In each case, the material was cDNA or gDNA derived from T cells, B-cell-depleted T cells, or PBMCs.

The CDR3 contains 18 residues. The V segment lost 1 base and the J segment 4 bases; nucleotides outside the gene matches: 9. Germline CDR1 SGDLS, CDR2 YYNGEE. Per the authors' pipeline: Cell counts per sample came from amplifying reference gene primers. Profiled with immunoSEQ multiplex PCR; TCRdb holds only in-frame clones, not every one. Clone size and the V and J calls come from that table; the DNA yielded D and trimming. In the table there are over 250,000 clones, 70% to 90% of which are singletons. The sequence came from a woman in her 70s with COVID-19, enrolled during active disease. Sequencing used peripheral blood. The chain links TRBV9 to TRBJ2-6; TRBD1 agrees at 9 bases. The CDR3 nucleotides read TGTGCCAGCAGCGTACCGGGACAGGGTGGCTCCGGGGCCAACGTCCTGACTTTC. Protein: CASSVPGQGGSGANVLTF.